This T cell receptor beta chain came from a study of T cells in Graves' hyperthyroidism and ophthalmopathy. This clonotype was seen many times. Trimming shortened V by 4 bases and J by 1 base, and 17 bases separated the two germline ends. Germline CDR1 and CDR2: SEHNR and FQNEAQ (reference sequence). This CDR3 comprises 16 residues. There were TCR beta CDR3 regions amplified from RNA transcripts. HTBI primers were employed in a first-round RT-PCR of the TCR CDR3. MiXCR, applied by TCRdb to the multiplex PCR reads, yields one record per CDR3 protein. The sample yields approximately 690,000 distinct CDR3 sequences, around 15% seen once.

The receptor comes from a woman aged 45-65 years with Graves' ophthalmopathy. The sequenced sample consisted of blood. The chain links TRBV7-9 to TRBJ2-7; D not resolved. The CDR3, as DNA: TGTGCCAGCAGCTCCCTACTTGCCAAGCCTTCCTACGAGCAGTACTTC. This sequence encodes CASSSLLAKPSYEQYF. The full variable domain, with the rest looked up from reference TRBV7-9 and TRBJ2-7, is DTGVSQNPRHKITKRGQNVTFRCDPISEHNRLYWYRQTLGQGPEFLTYFQNEAQLEKSRLLSDRFSAERPKGSFSTLEIQRTEQGDSAMYLCASSSLLAKPSYEQYFGPGTRLTVT.